The 2 T cell receptor beta chains below were found in one sample sequenced in a study of blood T cell repertoires in COVID-19. Profiling relied on immunoSEQ multiplex PCR, and the TCRdb table lists in-frame clones only, not all of them. Of some 510,000 clones listed, around 89% were seen once; the top ten hold 1.5% to 2%. What was sequenced was PBMCs or T cells enriched from blood (not recorded which). Every receptor here comes from a woman in her 40s who had recovered from COVID-19.

This clone has a single count. The rearrangement uses TRBV19 and TRBJ2-1, with 12 bases that match TRBD2. CDR1 is LNHDA, CDR2 SQIVND, per germline (reference sequence). Losses at the gene ends were 5 bases for V and 9 bases for J; bases not matched to a gene: 2. There are 13 residues in the CDR3. This chain's CDR3 is CASSVLAGGEQFF. The CDR3 DNA is TGTGCCAGTAGTGTACTAGCGGGAGGTGAGCAGTTCTTC.

This clone was seen repeatedly, ten times or more. This chain joins TRBV15 and TRBJ2-7; D is unresolved. V was trimmed by 0 bases and J by 4 bases, leaving 7 bases between them. CDR3 length equals 13 residues. Germline values: CDR1 LNHNV, CDR2 YYDKDF (reference sequence). CDR3 sequence reads: CATSRDIRYEQYF. DNA of the CDR3: TGTGCCACCAGCAGAGATATCCGTTACGAGCAGTACTTC.